These 15 T cell receptor beta chains originate from one sample sequenced in a study of blood T cell repertoires in COVID-19. This table comes from immunoSEQ multiplex PCR, and its TCRdb copy is limited to in-frame clones, with some not included. The sample carries 120,000 to 150,000 clones, about 87% recorded once. The specimen was peripheral blood. The receptors were gathered from a woman aged 45-60 years with acute or convalescent COVID-19.

This clone was counted a few times. This rearrangement joins TRBV24-1 to TRBJ1-5; 7 bases fit TRBD1. Germline V CDR1 and CDR2: KGHDR, SFDVKD. The trim removed 3 bases at V and 1 base at J, leaving 5 bases unmatched. The CDR3 sequence is 16 residues long. CDR3 region: CATSDGTVVSNQPQHF. The CDR3 DNA reads as TGTGCCACCAGTGATGGGACAGTAGTAAGCAATCAGCCCCAGCATTTT.

V and J are TRBV9 and TRBJ2-7; 7 bases are a match to TRBD2. CDR3 size: 15 residues. V lost 0 bases to trimming and J lost 6 bases; unmatched junction nucleotides: 9. Germline CDR1 is SGDLS and CDR2 is YYNGEE. The CDR3 region has the DNA TGTGCCAGCAGCGTAGGAGGGAGCGGGACTTTCGAGCAGTACTTC. The encoded protein is CASSVGGSGTFEQYF.

The CDR3 here is CASSLALAAGTDTQYF. The CDR3 DNA is TGTGCCAGCAGCTTAGCCTTAGCGGCTGGCACAGATACGCAGTATTTT. The chain is built from TRBV7-2 and TRBJ2-3, with D tentatively TRBD2 (6 bases). Germline V gene sequence: CDR1 SGHTA, CDR2 FQGNSA. Between the trimmed V and J ends, which lost 0 bases and 1 base, there was a span of 11 bases. The CDR3 is 16 amino acids.

The chain couples TRBV19 to TRBJ2-5; a weak D match, TRBD1 (8 bases). The germline V gene encodes CDR1 LNHDA and CDR2 SQIVND (reference sequence). This CDR3 region has 17 residues. V lost 5 bases to trimming and J lost 5 bases, with 24 bases between them. The CDR3 is CASSPPQGDYLWETQYF. The CDR3 DNA reads TGTGCCAGTAGTCCCCCACAGGGGGACTACTTATGGGAGACCCAGTACTTC.

The table lists this clone with a count of one. The chain carries TRBV5-1 and TRBJ2-2; weak D call: TRBD2 (5 bases). The length of the CDR3 is 14 residues. Germline CDR1 reads SGHRS; CDR2 reads YFSETQ. With 2 bases removed from V and 3 bases from J, the gap between germline ends came to 8 bases. As DNA, the CDR3 is TGCGCCAGCAGCTTCATCGGGGACACCGGGGAGCTGTTTTTT. Its translation is CASSFIGDTGELFF.

The V gene is TRBV7-9, the J gene TRBJ2-6; D is ambiguous. V lost 5 bases and J 0 bases, leaving 17 bases between the germline ends. Germline CDR1 SEHNR, CDR2 FQNEAQ (reference sequence). The CDR3 has 18 amino acids. The CDR3 region is CASSDSLGPPSGANVLTF. Written as DNA, the CDR3 is TGTGCCAGCAGCGACTCCCTCGGTCCACCCTCTGGGGCCAACGTCCTGACTTTC.

The chain links TRBV24-1 to TRBJ2-3; TRBD2 agrees at 14 bases. V shed 3 bases, J shed 5 bases, and the junction held 6 bases outside the gene matches. The CDR3 has 17 amino acids. Germline values: CDR1 KGHDR, CDR2 SFDVKD. The CDR3 DNA reads TGTGCCACCAGTGATCTGACTAGCGGGGGGGTAGGAGATACGCAGTATTTT. It encodes CATSDLTSGGVGDTQYF.

The rearrangement links TRBV18 to TRBJ2-1, with 8 bases lining up with TRBD1. CDR3 length equals 13 residues. J gave up 7 bases and V 3 bases, and 2 bases lay outside the gene matches. Germline V CDR1 and CDR2: KGHSH, LQKENI. The CDR3 region is CASSPTGVNEQFF. CDR3 bases: TGTGCCAGCTCACCGACAGGGGTGAATGAGCAGTTCTTC.

The V gene is TRBV7-3, the J gene TRBJ2-3, with TRBD2 matching over 8 bases. CDR1 SGHTA and CDR2 FQGTGA come from the germline V gene. CDR3 size: 15 residues. Trimming took 5 bases from V and 4 from J; bases not matched to a gene: 8. The CDR3 protein is CASSPIRAGADTQYF. CDR3 DNA: TGTGCCAGCAGCCCCATCCGAGCGGGAGCAGATACGCAGTATTTT.

The rearrangement joins TRBV2 to TRBJ1-4; TRBD1 might be the D (6 bases). The CDR3 runs to 15 residues. The germline V gene has CDR1 SNHLY and CDR2 FYNNEI. Deletions cut 8 bases from V and 7 bases from J, with 20 bases between. The DNA for the CDR3 is TGTGCCAGCGCCATTAGGCAGGGGCTGGGTGAAAAACTGTTTTTT. Translating it yields CASAIRQGLGEKLFF.

The rearrangement uses TRBV6-6 and TRBJ1-2; D is ambiguous. The length of the CDR3 is 13 residues. Germline V gene lookup returns CDR1 MNHNY and CDR2 SVGAGI (reference sequence). The V end lost 6 bases, the J end lost 6 bases, and 14 bases lay between the germline ends. Here the CDR3 DNA reads TGTGCCAGCAGCTACGTAAGGGAGGATGGCTACACCTTC. Translated, it gives CASSYVREDGYTF.

The chain carries TRBV5-6 and TRBJ2-7; TRBD1 might be the D (6 bases). V dropped 5 bases and J dropped 0 bases, with 9 bases sitting between them. Germline V lookup: CDR1 SGHDT, CDR2 YYEEEE. There are 13 residues in the CDR3. CDR3 sequence (DNA): TGTGCCAGCAGGGCGACAGGCTCCTACGAGCAGTACTTC. Translating gives CASRATGSYEQYF. Complete variable domain (other parts from reference TRBV5-6 and TRBJ2-7): DAGVTQSPTHLIKTRGQQVTLRCSPKSGHDTVSWYQQALGQGPQFIFQYYEEEERQRGNFPDRFSGHQFPNYSSELNVNALLLGDSALYLCASRATGSYEQYFGPGTRLTVT.

This clone was detected once. The rearrangement uses TRBV6-5 and TRBJ1-2, with D unclear. Trimming pared 7 bases from V and 5 bases from J, leaving 11 bases between. Germline V gene sequence: CDR1 MNHEY, CDR2 SVGAGI. CDR3 size: 12 residues. The CDR3 spells CASMSPLYGYTF. The CDR3 DNA is TGTGCCAGCATGAGTCCTCTTTATGGCTACACCTTC.

The chain uses TRBV5-1 and TRBJ2-2; D not certain. The CDR3 runs 16 residues. In germline, CDR1 is SGHRS, CDR2 YFSETQ. The ends were cut back, 4 bases at V and 3 bases at J, with 16 bases in the middle. As DNA, the CDR3 is TGCGCCAGCAGCCCGTTGTCGGATGCGGACACCGGGGAGCTGTTTTTT. Residues: CASSPLSDADTGELFF.

V usage is TRBV9 and J usage is TRBJ2-1; 14 bases are shared with TRBD2. V trimming: 4 bases; J trimming: 8 bases; junction bases outside the gene matches: 8. Germline CDR1 is SGDLS and CDR2 is YYNGEE. The length of the CDR3 is 16 residues. As DNA, the CDR3 is TGTGCCAGCAGCACCCGACTAGCGGGGGGGGCTTATGAGCAGTTCTTC. Protein sequence: CASSTRLAGGAYEQFF.